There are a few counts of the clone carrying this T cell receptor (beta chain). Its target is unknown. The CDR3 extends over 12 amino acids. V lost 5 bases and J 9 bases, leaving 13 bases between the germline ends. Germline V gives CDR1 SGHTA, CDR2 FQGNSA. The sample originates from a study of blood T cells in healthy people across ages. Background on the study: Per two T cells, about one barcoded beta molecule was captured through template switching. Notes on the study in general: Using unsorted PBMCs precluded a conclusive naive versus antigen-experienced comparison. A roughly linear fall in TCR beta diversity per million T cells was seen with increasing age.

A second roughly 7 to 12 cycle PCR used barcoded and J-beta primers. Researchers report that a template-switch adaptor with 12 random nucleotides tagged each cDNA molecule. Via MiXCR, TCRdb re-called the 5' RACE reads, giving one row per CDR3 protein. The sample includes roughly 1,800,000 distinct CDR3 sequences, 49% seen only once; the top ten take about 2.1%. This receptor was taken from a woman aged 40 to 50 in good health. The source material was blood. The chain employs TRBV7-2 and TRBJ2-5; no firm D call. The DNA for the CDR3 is TGTGCCAGCAGCCTCAACTTTGAAGCCCAGTACTTC. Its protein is CASSLNFEAQYF.